These T cell receptor beta chains were read from a single sample in a study of blood T cell repertoires in COVID-19. TCRdb's copy holds only in-frame clones and misses some; the assay was immunoSEQ multiplex PCR. The data hold over 130,000 clones, with over 65% observed a single time. Sequencing was performed on peripheral blood. These receptor sequences come from a man aged 50 or older with acute or convalescent COVID-19. Each CDR3 is given with its conserved first and last residue.

V gene: TRBV19
J gene: TRBJ2-7
CDR3 length: 13
CDR3 protein: CACSRGQGNEQYF

V gene: TRBV28
J gene: TRBJ2-1
CDR3 length: 12
CDR3 protein: CASSSNRDRAFF

V gene: TRBV3-1/TRBV3-2
J gene: TRBJ1-5
CDR3 length: 13
CDR3 protein: CASSQMRDQPQHF

V gene: TRBV14
J gene: TRBJ2-7
CDR3 length: 18
CDR3 protein: CASSRWKVGAGQEAEQYF

V gene: TRBV19
J gene: TRBJ1-2
CDR3 length: 15
CDR3 protein: CASSIRGDTHYGYTF

V gene: TRBV30
J gene: TRBJ2-1
CDR3 length: 16
CDR3 protein: CAWSMVTGSKNNEQFF

V gene: TRBV6-5
J gene: TRBJ2-7
CDR3 length: 15
CDR3 protein: CASSYSGQGATEQYF

V gene: TRBV6-1
J gene: TRBJ2-3
CDR3 length: 19
CDR3 protein: CASSEAPLEAGGEVDTQYF

V gene: TRBV5-1
J gene: TRBJ2-5
CDR3 length: 16
CDR3 protein: CASSLGGTGGKETQYF

V gene: TRBV7-2
J gene: TRBJ1-2
CDR3 length: 14
CDR3 protein: CASSPRGTDYGYTF

V gene: TRBV5-8
J gene: TRBJ1-4
CDR3 length: 15
CDR3 protein: CASRSTGTGVEKLFF

V gene: TRBV11-2
J gene: TRBJ1-1
CDR3 length: 13
CDR3 protein: CASSLVQNTEAFF